This TCR beta chain was captured in a study of T-cell reconstitution after alpha-beta-depleted transplantation in children. General study findings and limits: Diversity and T-cell counts at one year after transplant derived mostly from new T cells.

The V end was cut by 6 bases, the J end by 5 bases, with 19 bases between. Germline loops: CDR1 MNHEY, CDR2 SVGAGI. This CDR3 has 15 residues. This clonotype was seen ten or more times. Its antigen is not known. Unique molecular identifiers were incorporated during preparation of the TCRbeta library. TCRdb passed the PCR reads through MiXCR, listing each CDR3 protein once. The data show 200,000 to 250,000 distinct CDR3 sequences, about 8.4% seen once. The receptor was isolated from a male patient between 2 and 15 years old who had a stem cell transplant for acute myeloid leukemia, so the T cells may come from the graft donor. The chain links TRBV6-5 to TRBJ1-2; D remains ambiguous. Sequencing was performed on PBMCs, mostly from graft donor cells, taken 360 days after TCRalphabeta/CD19-depleted stem cell transplant. The CDR3 is CASRAEGHKAYGYTF. CDR3 in DNA: TGTGCCAGCAGGGCCGAAGGGCACAAGGCTTATGGCTACACCTTC.